This entry features one T cell receptor beta chain sequence. This entry is derived from a study of blood T cell repertoires in COVID-19. The overall study: Samples taken during acute and convalescent COVID-19 were collected in the United States, Italy and Spain. PBMCs, B-cell-depleted T cells, or T cells provided the cDNA or gDNA that made up the material.

Original processing notes: By means of reference gene primer amplification, nucleated cell counts were estimated. The assay was immunoSEQ multiplex PCR, and TCRdb's table has in-frame clones only and misses some. V and J calls and clone size come straight from that table; D and trimming were deduced from the DNA. This table has around 300,000 clones, 70% to 90% appearing once. V trimming: 0 bases; J trimming: 7 bases; junction bases outside the gene matches: 4. Germline V gene lookup returns CDR1 SGDLS and CDR2 YYNGEE. The CDR3 is made up of 14 amino acids. Sequenced input: peripheral blood. The chain recombines TRBV9 with TRBJ1-1, with 9 positions matching TRBD1. The receptor was isolated from a woman in her seventies with acute or convalescent COVID-19. CDR3 coding DNA: TGTGCCAGCAGCGTAGTCGGGACAGGGAGTGAAGCTTTCTTT. Translated, it gives CASSVVGTGSEAFF.